These 10 T cell receptor beta chains originate from one sample sequenced in a study of cytotoxic CD8 clonotypes in ibrutinib-treated CLL. Profiling relied on immunoSEQ multiplex PCR, and the TCRdb table lists in-frame clones only, not all of them. The repertoire includes roughly 160,000 clones, 81% of them detected once, and under 2.5% sits in the top ten. Sequenced here: PBMCs, sampled after 12 months of ibrutinib treatment. These receptor sequences come from a human donor with chronic lymphocytic leukemia.

This clone was seen a handful of times. The chain recombines TRBV2 with TRBJ2-3, with D unresolved. The V end was cut by 5 bases, the J end by 6 bases, with 6 bases between. CDR3 length equals 11 residues. Per the germline V gene, CDR1 is SNHLY and CDR2 is FYNNEI. The CDR3 loop is CASSLEDTQYF. The CDR3 bases are TGTGCCAGCAGTCTGGAGGATACGCAGTATTTT.

The V call is TRBV7-9, the J call TRBJ2-1, with 7 bases matching TRBD2. Germline trimming cut 6 bases from V and 1 base from J; bases unmatched to any gene: 6. CDR1 is SEHNR and CDR2 is FQNEAQ in the germline V gene (reference sequence). The CDR3 totals 15 residues. The CDR3 DNA reads TGTGCCAGCAGTTTCCCACTAGCGTCCTACAATGAGCAGTTCTTC. This sequence encodes CASSFPLASYNEQFF.

A few counts support this clone. The chain recombines TRBV5-1 with TRBJ2-7, with D maybe TRBD2 (6 bases). Trimming left V 1 base short and J 0 bases short, with 26 bases between. The CDR3 has 20 residues. CDR1 and CDR2 from the germline V gene are SGHRS and YFSETQ. The CDR3 loop reads CASSLSPPGRGTVSSYEQYF. The CDR3 DNA sequence: TGCGCCAGCAGCTTGAGCCCCCCGGGTCGCGGGACGGTGAGCTCCTACGAGCAGTACTTC.

The gene calls are TRBV21-1 and TRBJ2-7; the D call in the table, TRBD2, was not verified against the DNA. TRBV21-1 is a documented pseudogene. There are 15 residues in the CDR3. CDR3 nucleotide sequence: TGTGCCAGCAGCAAAGCCTGTTATGAGGAGAGGGAGCAGTACTTC. This encodes CASSKACYEEREQYF.

The rearrangement uses TRBV27 and TRBJ2-2, with 11 bases aligning to TRBD2. CDR1 and CDR2 from the germline V gene are MNHEY and SMNVEV (reference sequence). The CDR3 is made up of 18 amino acids. Unmatched junction bases numbered 9, after V lost 2 bases and J lost 4 bases. As DNA, the CDR3 is TGTGCCAGCAGTTTAAAGTTAGCGGGAGGGCCGGTCACCGGGGAGCTGTTTTTT. It translates to CASSLKLAGGPVTGELFF.

The V gene is TRBV10-3, the J gene TRBJ1-2, with TRBD1 matching over 7 bases. J was trimmed by 5 bases and V by 6 bases; bases with no gene match: 3. Germline V gene data show CDR1 as ENHRY and CDR2 as SYGVKD. The CDR3 has 12 amino acids. For the CDR3, the DNA is TGTGCCATCAGCCGGGACAGTTATGGCTACACCTTC. Encoded protein: CAISRDSYGYTF.

This clone was seen a single time. The chain has TRBV4-3 and TRBJ2-5, with 10 bases matching TRBD1. The CDR3 spans 17 residues. Germline V gene lookup returns CDR1 LGHNA and CDR2 YSLEER. The V segment lost 3 bases and the J segment 7 bases; nucleotides outside the gene matches: 14. CDR3: CASSQRDRGVESVTQYF. In DNA form, the CDR3 reads TGCGCCAGCAGCCAGCGGGACAGGGGAGTGGAGTCGGTGACCCAGTACTTC.

The V call is TRBV4-3, the J call TRBJ1-2; D call uncertain. The CDR3 is 14 amino acids. Per the germline V gene, CDR1 is LGHNA and CDR2 is YSLEER. Trimming left V 1 base short and J 2 bases short, with 8 bases between. CDR3 bases: TGCGCCAGCAGCCAAGTCCCAGCCAACTATGGCTACACCTTC. Its translation is CASSQVPANYGYTF.

The rearrangement joins TRBV28 to TRBJ2-2; 8 bases align to TRBD1. The CDR3 covers 16 residues. The V and J ends lost 6 bases and 6 bases, in that order; junction bases with no gene match: 12. Germline V gene lookup returns CDR1 MDHEN and CDR2 SYDVKM. This chain's CDR3 is CASSPEGQGFPGELFF. The CDR3 DNA follows: TGTGCCAGCAGCCCTGAAGGACAGGGATTCCCCGGGGAGCTGTTTTTT.

This chain connects TRBV6-6 to TRBJ2-1; a weak D match, TRBD1 (9 bases). Germline CDR1 MNHNY, CDR2 SVGAGI (reference sequence). Trimming cost V 8 bases and J 6 bases, with 20 bases left between them. The CDR3 contains 15 residues. The CDR3 loop is CASARGGQGSNEQFF. The CDR3 DNA is TGTGCCAGCGCCCGGGGGGGACAGGGTTCCAATGAGCAGTTCTTC.